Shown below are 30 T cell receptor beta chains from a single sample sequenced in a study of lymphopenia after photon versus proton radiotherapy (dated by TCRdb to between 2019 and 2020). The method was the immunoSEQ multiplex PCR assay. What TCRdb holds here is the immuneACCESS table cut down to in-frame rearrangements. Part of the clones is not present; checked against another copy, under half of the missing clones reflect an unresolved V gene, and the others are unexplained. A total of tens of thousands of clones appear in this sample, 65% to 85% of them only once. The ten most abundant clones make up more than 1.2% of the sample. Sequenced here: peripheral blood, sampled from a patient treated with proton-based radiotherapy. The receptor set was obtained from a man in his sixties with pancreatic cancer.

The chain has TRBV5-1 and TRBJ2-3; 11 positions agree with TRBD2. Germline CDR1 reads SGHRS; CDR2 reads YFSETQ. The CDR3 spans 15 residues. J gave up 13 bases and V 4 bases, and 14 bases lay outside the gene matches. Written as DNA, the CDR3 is TGCGCCAGCAGCCCGCAGATGCTGCTAGCGGGAGGCGAGTATTTT. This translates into CASSPQMLLAGGEYF.

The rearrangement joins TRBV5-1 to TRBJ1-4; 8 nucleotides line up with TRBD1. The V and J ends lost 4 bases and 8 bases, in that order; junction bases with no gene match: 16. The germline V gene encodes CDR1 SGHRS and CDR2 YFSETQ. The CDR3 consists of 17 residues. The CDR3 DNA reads TGCGCCAGCAGCCAACTATCGACAGGGGCGGTAAGGGAAAAACTGTTTTTT. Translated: CASSQLSTGAVREKLFF.

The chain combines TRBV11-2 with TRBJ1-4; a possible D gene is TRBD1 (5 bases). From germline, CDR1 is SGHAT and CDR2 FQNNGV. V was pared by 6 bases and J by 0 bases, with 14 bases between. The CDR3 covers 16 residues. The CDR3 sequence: CASSPLLGATNEKLFF. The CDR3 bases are TGTGCCAGCAGTCCACTCCTAGGGGCAACTAATGAAAAACTGTTTTTT.

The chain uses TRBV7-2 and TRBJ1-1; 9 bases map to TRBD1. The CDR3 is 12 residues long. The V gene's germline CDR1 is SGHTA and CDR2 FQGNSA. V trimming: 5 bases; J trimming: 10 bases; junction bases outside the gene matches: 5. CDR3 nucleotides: TGTGCCAGCAGCGTCCGGGACAGGGCAGCTTTCTTT. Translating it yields CASSVRDRAAFF. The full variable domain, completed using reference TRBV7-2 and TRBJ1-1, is GAGVSQSPSNKVTEKGKDVELRCDPISGHTALYWYRQSLGQGLEFLIYFQGNSAPDKSGLPSDRFSAERTGGSVSTLTIQRTQQEDSAVYLCASSVRDRAAFFGQGTRLTVV.

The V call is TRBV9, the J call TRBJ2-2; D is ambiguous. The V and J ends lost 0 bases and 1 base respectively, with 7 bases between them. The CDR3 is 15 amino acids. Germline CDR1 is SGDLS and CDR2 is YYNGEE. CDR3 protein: CASSVGPGNTGELFF. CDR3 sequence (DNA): TGTGCCAGCAGCGTAGGTCCAGGGAACACCGGGGAGCTGTTTTTT.

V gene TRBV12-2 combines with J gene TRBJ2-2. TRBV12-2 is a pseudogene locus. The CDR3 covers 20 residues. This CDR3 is CASRLNHMVGKRPNTGELFF. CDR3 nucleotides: TGTGCAAGTCGCCTCAACCATATGGTGGGGAAGCGTCCGAACACCGGGGAGCTGTTTTTT.

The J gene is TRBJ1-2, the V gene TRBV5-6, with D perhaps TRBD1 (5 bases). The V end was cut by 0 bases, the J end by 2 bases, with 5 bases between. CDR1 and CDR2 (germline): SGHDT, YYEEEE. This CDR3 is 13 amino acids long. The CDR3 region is CASSLGQNYGYTF. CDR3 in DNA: TGTGCCAGCAGCTTGGGACAGAACTATGGCTACACCTTC.

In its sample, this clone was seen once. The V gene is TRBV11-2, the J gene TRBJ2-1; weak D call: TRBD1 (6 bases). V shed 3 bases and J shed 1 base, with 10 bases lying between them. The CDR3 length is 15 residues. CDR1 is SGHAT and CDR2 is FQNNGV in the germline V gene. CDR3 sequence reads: CASSLYRASYNEQFF. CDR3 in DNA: TGTGCCAGCAGCTTGTACAGGGCATCCTACAATGAGCAGTTCTTC.

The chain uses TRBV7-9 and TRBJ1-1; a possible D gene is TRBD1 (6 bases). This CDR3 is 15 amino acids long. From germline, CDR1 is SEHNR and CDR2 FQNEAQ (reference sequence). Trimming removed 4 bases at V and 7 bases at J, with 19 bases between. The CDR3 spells CASSSITTGNGEAFF. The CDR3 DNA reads TGTGCCAGCAGCTCCATAACAACAGGGAATGGTGAAGCTTTCTTT. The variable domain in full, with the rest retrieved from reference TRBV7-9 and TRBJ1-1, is DTGVSQNPRHKITKRGQNVTFRCDPISEHNRLYWYRQTLGQGPEFLTYFQNEAQLEKSRLLSDRFSAERPKGSFSTLEIQRTEQGDSAMYLCASSSITTGNGEAFFGQGTRLTVV.

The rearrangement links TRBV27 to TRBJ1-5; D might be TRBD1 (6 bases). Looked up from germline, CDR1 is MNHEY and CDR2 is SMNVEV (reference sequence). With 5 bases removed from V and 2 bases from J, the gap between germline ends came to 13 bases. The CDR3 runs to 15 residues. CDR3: CASSPWGAGNQPQHF. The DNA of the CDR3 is TGTGCCAGCAGTCCGTGGGGGGCCGGCAATCAGCCCCAGCATTTT.

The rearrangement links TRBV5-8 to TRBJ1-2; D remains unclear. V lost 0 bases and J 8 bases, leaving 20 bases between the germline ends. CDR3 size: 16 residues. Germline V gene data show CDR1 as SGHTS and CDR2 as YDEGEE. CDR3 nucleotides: TGTGCCAGCAGCTTGGCCGGTGTCAACCCGAAGCGGGGCTACACCTTC. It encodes CASSLAGVNPKRGYTF.

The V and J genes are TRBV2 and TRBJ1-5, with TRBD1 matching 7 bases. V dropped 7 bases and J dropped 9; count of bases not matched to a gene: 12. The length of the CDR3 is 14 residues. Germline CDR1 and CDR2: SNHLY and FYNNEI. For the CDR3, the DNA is TGTGCCAGCAACCCTACAGGGGCGTCCGCGCCCCAGCATTTT. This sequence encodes CASNPTGASAPQHF.

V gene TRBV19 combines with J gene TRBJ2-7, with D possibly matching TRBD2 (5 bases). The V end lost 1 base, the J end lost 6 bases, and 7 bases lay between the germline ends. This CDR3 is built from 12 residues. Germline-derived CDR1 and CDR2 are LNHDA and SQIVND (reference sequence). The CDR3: CASSIAGSEQYF. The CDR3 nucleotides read TGTGCCAGTAGTATAGCTGGGAGCGAGCAGTACTTC. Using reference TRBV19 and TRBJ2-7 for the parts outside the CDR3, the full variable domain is DGGITQSPKYLFRKEGQNVTLSCEQNLNHDAMYWYRQDPGQGLRLIYYSQIVNDFQKGDIAEGYSVSREKKESFPLTVTSAQKNPTAFYLCASSIAGSEQYFGPGTRLTVT.

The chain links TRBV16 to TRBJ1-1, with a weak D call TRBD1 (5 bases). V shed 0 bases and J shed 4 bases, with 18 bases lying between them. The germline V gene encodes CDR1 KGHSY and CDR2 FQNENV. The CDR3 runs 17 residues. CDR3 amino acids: CASSQSLGGDVATEAFF. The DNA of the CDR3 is TGTGCCAGCAGCCAATCGTTGGGGGGGGATGTGGCCACTGAAGCTTTCTTT.

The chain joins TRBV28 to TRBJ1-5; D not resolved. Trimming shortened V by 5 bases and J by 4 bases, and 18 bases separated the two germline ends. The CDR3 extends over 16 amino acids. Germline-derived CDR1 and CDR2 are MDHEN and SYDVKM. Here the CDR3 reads CASSKTWTGLNQPQHF. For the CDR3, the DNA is TGTGCCAGCAGTAAGACGTGGACCGGCCTTAATCAGCCCCAGCATTTT.

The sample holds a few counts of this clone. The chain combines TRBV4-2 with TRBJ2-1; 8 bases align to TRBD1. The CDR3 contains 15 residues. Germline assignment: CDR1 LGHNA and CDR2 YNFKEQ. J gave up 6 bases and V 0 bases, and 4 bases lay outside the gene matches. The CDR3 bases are TGTGCCAGCAGCCAAGATTTCAGGGGGCGCAATGAGCAGTTCTTC. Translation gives CASSQDFRGRNEQFF.

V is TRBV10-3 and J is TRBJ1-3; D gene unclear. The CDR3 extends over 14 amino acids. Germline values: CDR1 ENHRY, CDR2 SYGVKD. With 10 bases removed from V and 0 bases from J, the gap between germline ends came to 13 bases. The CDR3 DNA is TGTGCCACCAAGGACTTCCACTCTGGAAACACCATATATTTT. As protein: CATKDFHSGNTIYF.

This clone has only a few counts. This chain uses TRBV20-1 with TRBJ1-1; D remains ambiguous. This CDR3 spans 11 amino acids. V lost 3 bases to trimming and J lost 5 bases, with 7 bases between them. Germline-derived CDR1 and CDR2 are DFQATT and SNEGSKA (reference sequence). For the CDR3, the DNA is TGCAGTGCTAGTAGGGTAACTGAAGCTTTCTTT. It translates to CSASRVTEAFF.

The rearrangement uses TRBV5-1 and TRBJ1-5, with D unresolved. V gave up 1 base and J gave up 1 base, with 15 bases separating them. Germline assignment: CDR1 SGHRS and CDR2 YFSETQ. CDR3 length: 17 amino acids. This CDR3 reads CASSLLGGEGSNQPQHF. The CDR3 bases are TGCGCCAGCAGCTTGTTAGGCGGGGAAGGCAGCAATCAGCCCCAGCATTTT.

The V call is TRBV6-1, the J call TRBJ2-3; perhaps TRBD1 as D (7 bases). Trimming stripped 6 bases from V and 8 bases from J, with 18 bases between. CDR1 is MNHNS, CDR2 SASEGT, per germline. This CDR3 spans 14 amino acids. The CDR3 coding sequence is TGTGCCAGCAGAGTCCAGGGGGGAGACAGTACGCAGTATTTT. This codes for CASRVQGGDSTQYF.

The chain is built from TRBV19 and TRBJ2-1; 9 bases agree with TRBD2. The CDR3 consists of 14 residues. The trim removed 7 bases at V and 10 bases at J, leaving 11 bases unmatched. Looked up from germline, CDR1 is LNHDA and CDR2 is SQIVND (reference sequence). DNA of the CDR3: TGTGCCAGTATAAGGCGGGAGGGCCGAGGCGAGCAGTTCTTC. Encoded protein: CASIRREGRGEQFF.

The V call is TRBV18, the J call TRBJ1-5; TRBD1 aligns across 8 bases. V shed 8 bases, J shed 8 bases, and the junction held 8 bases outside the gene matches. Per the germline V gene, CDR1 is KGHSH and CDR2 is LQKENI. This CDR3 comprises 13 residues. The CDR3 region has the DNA TGTGCCAGCCATGGACAGGGCCTAGAGCCCCAGCATTTT. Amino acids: CASHGQGLEPQHF.

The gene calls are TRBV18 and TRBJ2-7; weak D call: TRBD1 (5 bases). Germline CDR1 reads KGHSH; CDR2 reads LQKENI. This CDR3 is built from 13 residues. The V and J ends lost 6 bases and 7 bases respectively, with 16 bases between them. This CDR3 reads CASSPGPASEQYF. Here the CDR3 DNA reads TGTGCCAGCTCTCCAGGGCCGGCGTCGGAGCAGTACTTC.

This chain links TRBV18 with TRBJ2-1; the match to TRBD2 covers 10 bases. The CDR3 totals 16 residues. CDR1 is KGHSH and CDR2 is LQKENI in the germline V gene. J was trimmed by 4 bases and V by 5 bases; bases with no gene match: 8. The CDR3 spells CASSTRGTSAYNEQFF. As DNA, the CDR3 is TGTGCCAGCTCAACTAGAGGGACTAGCGCTTACAATGAGCAGTTCTTC.

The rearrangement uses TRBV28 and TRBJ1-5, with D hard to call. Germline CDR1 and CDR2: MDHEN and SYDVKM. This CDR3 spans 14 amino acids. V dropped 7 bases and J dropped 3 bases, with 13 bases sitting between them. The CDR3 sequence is CASTTGSLNQPQHF. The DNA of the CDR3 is TGTGCCAGCACCACGGGCAGTCTCAATCAGCCCCAGCATTTT.

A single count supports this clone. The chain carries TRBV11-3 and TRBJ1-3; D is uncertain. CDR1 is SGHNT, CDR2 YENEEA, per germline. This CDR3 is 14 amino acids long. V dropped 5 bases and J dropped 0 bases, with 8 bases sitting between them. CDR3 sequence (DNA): TGTGCCAGCAGCCCTCGTTTCTCTGGAAACACCATATATTTT. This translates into CASSPRFSGNTIYF.

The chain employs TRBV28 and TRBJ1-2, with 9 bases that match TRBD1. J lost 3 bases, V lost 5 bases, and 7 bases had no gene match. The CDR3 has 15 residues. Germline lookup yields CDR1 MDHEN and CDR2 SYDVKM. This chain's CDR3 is CASSPRTGVDYGYTF. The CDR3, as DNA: TGTGCCAGCAGTCCTCGGACAGGGGTGGACTATGGCTACACCTTC.

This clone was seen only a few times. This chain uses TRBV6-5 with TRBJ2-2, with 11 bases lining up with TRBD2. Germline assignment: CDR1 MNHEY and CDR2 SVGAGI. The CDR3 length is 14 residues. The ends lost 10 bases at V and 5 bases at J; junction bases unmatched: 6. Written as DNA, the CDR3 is TGTGCCACCAAACGGACTAGCGGGACCGGGGAGCTGTTTTTT. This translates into CATKRTSGTGELFF.

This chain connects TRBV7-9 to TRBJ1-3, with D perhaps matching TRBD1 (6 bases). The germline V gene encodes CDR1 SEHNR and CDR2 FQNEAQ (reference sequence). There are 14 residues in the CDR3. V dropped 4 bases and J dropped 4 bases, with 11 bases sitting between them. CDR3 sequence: CASSSTGTGNTIYF. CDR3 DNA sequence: TGTGCCAGCAGCTCGACAGGAACGGGAAACACCATATATTTT.

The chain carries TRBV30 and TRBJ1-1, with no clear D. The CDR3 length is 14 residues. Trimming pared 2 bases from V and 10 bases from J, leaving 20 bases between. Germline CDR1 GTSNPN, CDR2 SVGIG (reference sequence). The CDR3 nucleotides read TGTGCCTGGAGTTTCCCTCCGAGGAACCCCCGAGCTTTCTTT. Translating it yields CAWSFPPRNPRAFF. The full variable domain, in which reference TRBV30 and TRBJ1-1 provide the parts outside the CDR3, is SQTIHQWPATLVQPVGSPLSLECTVEGTSNPNLYWYRQAAGRGLQLLFYSVGIGQISSEVPQNLSASRPQDRQFILSSKKLLLSDSGFYLCAWSFPPRNPRAFFGQGTRLTVV.